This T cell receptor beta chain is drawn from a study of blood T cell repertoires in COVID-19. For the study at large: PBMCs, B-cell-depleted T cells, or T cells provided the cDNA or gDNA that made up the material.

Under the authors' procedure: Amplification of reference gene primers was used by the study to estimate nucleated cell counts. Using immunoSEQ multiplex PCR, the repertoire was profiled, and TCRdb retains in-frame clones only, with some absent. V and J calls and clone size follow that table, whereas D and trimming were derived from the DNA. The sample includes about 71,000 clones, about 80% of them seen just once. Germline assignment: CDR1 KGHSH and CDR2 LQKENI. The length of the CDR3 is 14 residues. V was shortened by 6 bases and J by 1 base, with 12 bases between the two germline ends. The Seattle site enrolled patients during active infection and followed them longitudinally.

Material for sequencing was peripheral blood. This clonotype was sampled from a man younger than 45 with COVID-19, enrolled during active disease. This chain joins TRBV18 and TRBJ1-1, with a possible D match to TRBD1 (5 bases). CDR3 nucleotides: TGTGCCAGCTCCCCCCCGGACAAGAACACTGAAGCTTTCTTT. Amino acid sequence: CASSPPDKNTEAFF.